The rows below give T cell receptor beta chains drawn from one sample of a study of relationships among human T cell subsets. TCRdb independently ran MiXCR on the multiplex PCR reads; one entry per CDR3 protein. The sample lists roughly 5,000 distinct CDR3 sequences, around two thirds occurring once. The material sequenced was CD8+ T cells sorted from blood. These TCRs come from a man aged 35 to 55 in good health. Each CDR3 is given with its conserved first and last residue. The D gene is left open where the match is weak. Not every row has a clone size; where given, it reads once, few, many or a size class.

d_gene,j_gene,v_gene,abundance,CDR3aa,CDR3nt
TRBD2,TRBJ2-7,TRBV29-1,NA,CSVEDRAGGAYEQYF,TGCAGCGTTGAAGATCGGGCGGGGGGAGCCTACGAGCAGTACTTC
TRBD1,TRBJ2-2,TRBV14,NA,CASSQDTGTDPRRLFF,TGTGCCAGCAGCCAAGATACAGGGACAGACCCGAGAAGGCTGTTTTTT
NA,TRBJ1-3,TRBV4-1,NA,CASSQDESITLSGNTIYF,TGCGCCAGCAGCCAAGATGAGAGCATCACCCTCTCTGGAAACACCATATATTTT
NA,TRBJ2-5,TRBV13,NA,CASSFSSQETQYF,TGTGCCAGCAGCTTTTCCAGCCAAGAGACCCAGTACTTC
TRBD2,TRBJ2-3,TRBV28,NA,CASSFSGRGADTQYF,TGTGCCAGCAGTTTTAGCGGGCGTGGAGCAGATACGCAGTATTTT
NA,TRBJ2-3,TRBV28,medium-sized,CASTGAHTSTDTQYF,TGTGCCAGCACGGGCGCCCACACTAGCACAGATACGCAGTATTTT
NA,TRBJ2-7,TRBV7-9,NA,CASSLFRDLSSYEQYF,TGTGCCAGCAGCTTATTCCGGGACTTGAGCTCCTACGAGCAGTACTTC
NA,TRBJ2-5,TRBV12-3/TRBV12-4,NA,CASGPLGGPGTQYF,TGTGCCAGCGGCCCCCTGGGCGGCCCGGGGACCCAGTACTTC
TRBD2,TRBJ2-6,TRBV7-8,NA,CASSHSGSFPSGANVLTF,TGTGCCAGCAGCCATAGCGGGTCCTTTCCTTCTGGGGCCAACGTCCTGACTTTC
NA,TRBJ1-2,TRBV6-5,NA,CASSYEGSYGYTF,TGTGCCAGCAGTTACGAGGGGAGCTATGGCTACACCTTC
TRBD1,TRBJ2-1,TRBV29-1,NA,CSAKTTGDEQFF,TGCAGCGCTAAAACGACAGGGGATGAGCAGTTCTTC
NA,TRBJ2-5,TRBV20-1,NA,CSARFRETQYF,TGCAGTGCTAGATTTCGGGAGACCCAGTACTTC
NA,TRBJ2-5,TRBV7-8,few,CASSPFSTDQETQYF,TGTGCCAGCAGCCCCTTCTCGACTGATCAAGAGACCCAGTACTTC
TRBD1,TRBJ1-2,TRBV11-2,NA,CASSFGQGNYGYTF,TGTGCCAGCAGCTTCGGACAGGGAAACTATGGCTACACCTTC
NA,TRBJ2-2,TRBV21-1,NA,CASSKKTGGTGELFF,TGTGCCAGCAGCAAAAAGACAGGGGGGACCGGGGAGCTGTTTTTT
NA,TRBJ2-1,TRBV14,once,CASSGRIKSTEQFF,TGTGCCAGCAGCGGACGAATCAAGAGCACTGAGCAGTTCTTC
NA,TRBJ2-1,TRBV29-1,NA,CSVAAGPGNEQFF,TGCAGCGTTGCGGCGGGGCCCGGGAATGAGCAGTTCTTC
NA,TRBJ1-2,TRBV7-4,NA,CASSFDGTLGYTF,TGTGCCAGCAGCTTCGATGGGACACTGGGCTACACCTTC
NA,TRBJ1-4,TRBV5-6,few,CASSLSPDGPNEKLFF,TGTGCCAGCAGCCTATCACCTGACGGACCGAATGAAAAACTGTTTTTT
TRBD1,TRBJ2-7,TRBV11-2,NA,CASSLAGDSLYEQYF,TGTGCCAGCAGCTTAGCCGGGGACAGTTTGTACGAGCAGTACTTC
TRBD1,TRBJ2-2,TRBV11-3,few,CASSTGTANTGELFF,TGTGCCAGCAGCACCGGGACAGCAAACACCGGGGAGCTGTTTTTT
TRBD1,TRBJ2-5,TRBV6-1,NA,CASRGQGSQETQYF,TGTGCCAGCAGGGGACAGGGCTCCCAAGAGACCCAGTACTTC
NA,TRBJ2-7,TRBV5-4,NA,CASSLRAGNSYEQYF,TGCGCCAGCAGCTTGAGGGCAGGGAACTCCTACGAGCAGTACTTC
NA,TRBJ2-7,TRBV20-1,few,CSARERGLAYEQYF,TGCAGTGCTCGGGAAAGGGGCCTCGCCTACGAGCAGTACTTC
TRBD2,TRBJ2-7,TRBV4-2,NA,CASSQGTGTSREQYF,TGTGCCAGCAGCCAAGGCACCGGGACTAGCCGCGAGCAGTACTTC
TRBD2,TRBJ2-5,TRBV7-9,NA,CASSFRPSGVQETQYF,TGTGCCAGCAGCTTCCGGCCTAGCGGGGTCCAAGAGACCCAGTACTTC
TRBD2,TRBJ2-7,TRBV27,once,CASSLTGGKGYEQYF,TGTGCCAGCAGTTTAACGGGAGGTAAAGGGTACGAGCAGTACTTC
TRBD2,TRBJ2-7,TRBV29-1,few,CSAASGVSYEQYF,TGCAGCGCTGCTAGCGGGGTCTCCTACGAGCAGTACTTC
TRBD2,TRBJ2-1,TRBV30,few,CAWSGLAGDLTYNEQFF,TGTGCCTGGAGTGGACTAGCGGGAGATTTGACCTACAATGAGCAGTTCTTC